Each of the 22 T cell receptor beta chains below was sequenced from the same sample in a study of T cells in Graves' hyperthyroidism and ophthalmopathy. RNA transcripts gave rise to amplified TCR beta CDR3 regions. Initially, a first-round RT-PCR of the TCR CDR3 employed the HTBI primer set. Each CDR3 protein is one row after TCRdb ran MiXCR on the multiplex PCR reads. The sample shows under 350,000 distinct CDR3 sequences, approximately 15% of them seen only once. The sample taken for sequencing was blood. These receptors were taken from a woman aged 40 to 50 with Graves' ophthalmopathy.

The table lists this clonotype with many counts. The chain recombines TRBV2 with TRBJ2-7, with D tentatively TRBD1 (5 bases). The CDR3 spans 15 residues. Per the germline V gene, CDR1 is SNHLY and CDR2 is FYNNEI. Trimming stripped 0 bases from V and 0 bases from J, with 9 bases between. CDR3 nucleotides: TGTGCCAGCAGTGAAGCGGTCGACAGCTCCTACGAGCAGTACTTC. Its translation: CASSEAVDSSYEQYF.

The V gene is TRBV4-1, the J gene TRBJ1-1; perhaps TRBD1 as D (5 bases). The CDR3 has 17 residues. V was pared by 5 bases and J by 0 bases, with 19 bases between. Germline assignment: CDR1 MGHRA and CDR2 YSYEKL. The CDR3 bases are TGCGCCAGCAGCTCTGGGACGGTGGGAGACATGAACACTGAAGCTTTCTTT. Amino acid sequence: CASSSGTVGDMNTEAFF.

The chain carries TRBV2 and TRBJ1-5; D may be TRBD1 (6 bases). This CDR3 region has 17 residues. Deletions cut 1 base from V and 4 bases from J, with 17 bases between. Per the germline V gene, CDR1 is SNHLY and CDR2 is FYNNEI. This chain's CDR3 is CASSEEEGRGSNQPQHF. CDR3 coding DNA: TGTGCCAGCAGTGAAGAAGAGGGCAGGGGATCTAATCAGCCCCAGCATTTT.

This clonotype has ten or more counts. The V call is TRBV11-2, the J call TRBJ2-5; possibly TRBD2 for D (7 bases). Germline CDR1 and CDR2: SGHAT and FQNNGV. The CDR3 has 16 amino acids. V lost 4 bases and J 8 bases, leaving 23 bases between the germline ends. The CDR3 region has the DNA TGTGCCAGCAGCTGGGGGGGGCAGGGGATAGCAAGAACCCAGTACTTC. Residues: CASSWGGQGIARTQYF.

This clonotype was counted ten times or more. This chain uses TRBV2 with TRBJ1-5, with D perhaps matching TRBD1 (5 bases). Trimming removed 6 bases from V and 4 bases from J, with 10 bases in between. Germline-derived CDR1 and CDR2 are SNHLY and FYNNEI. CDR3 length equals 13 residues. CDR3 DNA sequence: TGTGCCAGCAGAGACAGCAGAAATCAGCCCCAGCATTTT. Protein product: CASRDSRNQPQHF.

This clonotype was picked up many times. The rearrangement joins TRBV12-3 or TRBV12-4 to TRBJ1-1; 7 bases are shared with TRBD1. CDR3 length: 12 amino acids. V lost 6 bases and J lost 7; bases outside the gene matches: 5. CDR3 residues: CASSEGAGEAFF. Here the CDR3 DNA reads TGTGCCAGCAGCGAGGGGGCTGGTGAAGCTTTCTTT.

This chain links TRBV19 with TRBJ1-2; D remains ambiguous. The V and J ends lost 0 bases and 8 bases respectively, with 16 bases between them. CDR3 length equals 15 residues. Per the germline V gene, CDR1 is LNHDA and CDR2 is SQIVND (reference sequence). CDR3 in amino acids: CASSIDLGRLPGYTF. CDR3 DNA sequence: TGTGCCAGTAGTATAGATCTTGGGCGGCTCCCAGGCTACACCTTC. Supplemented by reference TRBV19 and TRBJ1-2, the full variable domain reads DGGITQSPKYLFRKEGQNVTLSCEQNLNHDAMYWYRQDPGQGLRLIYYSQIVNDFQKGDIAEGYSVSREKKESFPLTVTSAQKNPTAFYLCASSIDLGRLPGYTFGSGTRLTVV.

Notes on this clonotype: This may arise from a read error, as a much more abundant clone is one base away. The CDR3 protein is CASSLGTSGRRHEQYF. The DNA for the CDR3 is TGTGCCAGCAGTTTAGGGACTAGCGGCCGCCGCCACGAGCAGTACTTC. This chain joins TRBV28 and TRBJ2-7, with 11 bases lining up with TRBD2. This CDR3 comprises 16 residues. Germline CDR1 reads MDHEN; CDR2 reads SYDVKM. Germline trimming cut 2 bases from V and 5 bases from J; bases unmatched to any gene: 8.

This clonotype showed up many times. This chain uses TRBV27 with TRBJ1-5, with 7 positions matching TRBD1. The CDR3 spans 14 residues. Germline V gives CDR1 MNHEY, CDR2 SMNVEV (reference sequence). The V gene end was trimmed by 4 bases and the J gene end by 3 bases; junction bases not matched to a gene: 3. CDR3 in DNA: TGTGCCAGCAGTTCGGGACAGTACAATCAGCCCCAGCATTTT. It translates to CASSSGQYNQPQHF.

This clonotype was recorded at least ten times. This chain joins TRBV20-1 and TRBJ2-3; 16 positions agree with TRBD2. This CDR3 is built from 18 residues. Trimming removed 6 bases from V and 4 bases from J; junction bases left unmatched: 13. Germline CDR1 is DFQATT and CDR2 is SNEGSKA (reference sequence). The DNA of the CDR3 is TGCAGTGCCCGCCAAGTCTCAGGGACTAGCGGGAGGGCAGATACGCAGTATTTT. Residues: CSARQVSGTSGRADTQYF.

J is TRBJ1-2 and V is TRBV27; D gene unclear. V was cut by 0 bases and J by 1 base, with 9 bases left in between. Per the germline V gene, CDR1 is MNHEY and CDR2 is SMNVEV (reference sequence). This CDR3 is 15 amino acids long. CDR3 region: CASSLSPQLNYGYTF. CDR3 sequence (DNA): TGTGCCAGCAGTTTATCCCCACAGCTTAACTATGGCTACACCTTC.

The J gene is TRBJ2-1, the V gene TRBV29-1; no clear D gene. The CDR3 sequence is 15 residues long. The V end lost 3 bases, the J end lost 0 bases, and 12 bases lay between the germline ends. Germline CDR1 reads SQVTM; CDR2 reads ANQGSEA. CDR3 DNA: TGCAGCGTTGAGGTTTACAAGAGCTCCTACAATGAGCAGTTCTTC. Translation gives CSVEVYKSSYNEQFF.

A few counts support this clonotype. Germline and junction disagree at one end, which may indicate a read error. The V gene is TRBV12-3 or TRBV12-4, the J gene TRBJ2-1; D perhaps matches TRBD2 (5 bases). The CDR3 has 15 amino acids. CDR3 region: CASSHPGKVGNKQFF. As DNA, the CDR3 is TGTGCCAGCAGCCATCCGGGGAAGGTGGGCAATAAGCAGTTCTTC.

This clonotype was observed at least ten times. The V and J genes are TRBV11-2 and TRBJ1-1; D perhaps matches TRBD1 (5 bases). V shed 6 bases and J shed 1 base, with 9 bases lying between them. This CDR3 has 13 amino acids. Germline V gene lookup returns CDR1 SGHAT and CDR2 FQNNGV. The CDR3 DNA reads TGTGCCAGCAGATCCACAGGGAACACTGAAGCTTTCTTT. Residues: CASRSTGNTEAFF.

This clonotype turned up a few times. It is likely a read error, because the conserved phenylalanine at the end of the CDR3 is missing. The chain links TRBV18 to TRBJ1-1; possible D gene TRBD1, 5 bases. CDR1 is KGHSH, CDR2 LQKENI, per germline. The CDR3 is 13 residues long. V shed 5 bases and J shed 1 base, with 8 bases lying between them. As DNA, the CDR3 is TGTGCCAGCTCAAGCGACAGGAACACTGAAGCTTTCTCT. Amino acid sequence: CASSSDRNTEAFS.

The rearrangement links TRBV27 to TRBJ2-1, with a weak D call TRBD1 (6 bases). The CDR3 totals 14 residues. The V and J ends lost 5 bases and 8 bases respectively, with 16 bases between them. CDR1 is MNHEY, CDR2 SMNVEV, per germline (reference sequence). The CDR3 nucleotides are TGTGCCAGCAGTCGACTGGGGGCGTTGGATGAGCAGTTCTTC. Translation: CASSRLGALDEQFF.

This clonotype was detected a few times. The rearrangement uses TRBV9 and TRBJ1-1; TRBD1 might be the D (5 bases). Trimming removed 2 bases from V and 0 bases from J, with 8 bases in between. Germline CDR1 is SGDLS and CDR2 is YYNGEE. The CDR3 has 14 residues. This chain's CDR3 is CASSVGHMNTEAFF. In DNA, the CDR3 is TGTGCCAGCAGCGTCGGACACATGAACACTGAAGCTTTCTTT.

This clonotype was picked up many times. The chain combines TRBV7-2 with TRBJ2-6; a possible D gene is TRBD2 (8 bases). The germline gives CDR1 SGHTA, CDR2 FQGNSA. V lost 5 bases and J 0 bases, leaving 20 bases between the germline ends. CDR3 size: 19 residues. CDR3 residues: CASSDRGTAGVSGANVLTF. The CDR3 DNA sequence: TGTGCCAGCAGCGACAGAGGGACAGCGGGAGTCTCTGGGGCCAACGTCCTGACTTTC.

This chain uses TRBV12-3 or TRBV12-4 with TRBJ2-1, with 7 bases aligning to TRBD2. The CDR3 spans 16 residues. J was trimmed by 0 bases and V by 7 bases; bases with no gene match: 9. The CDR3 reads CASILGGSGSYNEQFF. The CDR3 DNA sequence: TGTGCCAGCATCCTCGGCGGGAGTGGCTCCTACAATGAGCAGTTCTTC.

The CDR3 coding sequence is TGCAGTGCTGTCGACAGGGGGCGGGGTGAAAAACTGTTTTTT. Its protein is CSAVDRGRGEKLFF. The rearrangement uses TRBV20-1 and TRBJ1-4; TRBD1 aligns across 10 bases. The CDR3 extends over 14 amino acids. J lost 7 bases, V lost 5 bases, and 7 bases had no gene match. Germline CDR1 DFQATT, CDR2 SNEGSKA (reference sequence).

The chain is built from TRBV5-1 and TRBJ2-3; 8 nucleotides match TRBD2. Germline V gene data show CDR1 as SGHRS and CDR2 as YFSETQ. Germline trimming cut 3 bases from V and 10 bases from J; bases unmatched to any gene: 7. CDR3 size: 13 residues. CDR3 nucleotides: TGCGCCAGCAGCTCTGTCGGGGGGGCCCCGCAGTATTTT. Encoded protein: CASSSVGGAPQYF.

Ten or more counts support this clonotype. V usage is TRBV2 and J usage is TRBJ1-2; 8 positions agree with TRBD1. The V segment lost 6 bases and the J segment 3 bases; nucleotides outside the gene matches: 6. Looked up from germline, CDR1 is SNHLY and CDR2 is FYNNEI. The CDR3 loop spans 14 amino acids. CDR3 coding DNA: TGTGCCAGCAGGAGACAGGGGTTGGACTATGGCTACACCTTC. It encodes CASRRQGLDYGYTF.